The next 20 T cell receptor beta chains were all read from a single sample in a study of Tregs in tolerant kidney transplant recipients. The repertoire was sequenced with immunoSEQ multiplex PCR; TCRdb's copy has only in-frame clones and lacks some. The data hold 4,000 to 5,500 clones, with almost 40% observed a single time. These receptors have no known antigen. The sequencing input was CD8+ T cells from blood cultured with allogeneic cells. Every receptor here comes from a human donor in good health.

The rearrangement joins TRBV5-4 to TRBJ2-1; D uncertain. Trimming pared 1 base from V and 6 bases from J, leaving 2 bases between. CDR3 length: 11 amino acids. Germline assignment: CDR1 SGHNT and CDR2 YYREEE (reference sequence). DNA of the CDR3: TGTGCCAGCAGCTTGTTCAATGAGCAGTTCTTC. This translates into CASSLFNEQFF.

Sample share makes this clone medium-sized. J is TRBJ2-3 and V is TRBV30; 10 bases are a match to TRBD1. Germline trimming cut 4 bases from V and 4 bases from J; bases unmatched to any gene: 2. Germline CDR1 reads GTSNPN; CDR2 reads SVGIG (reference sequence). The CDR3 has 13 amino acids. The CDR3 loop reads CAWTTGGPDTQYF. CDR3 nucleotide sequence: TGTGCCTGGACGACAGGGGGCCCAGATACGCAGTATTTT.

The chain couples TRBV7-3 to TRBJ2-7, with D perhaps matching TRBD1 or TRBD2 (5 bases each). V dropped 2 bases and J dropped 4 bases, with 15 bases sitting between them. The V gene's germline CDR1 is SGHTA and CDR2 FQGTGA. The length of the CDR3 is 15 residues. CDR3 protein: CASSLGGSRAYEQYF. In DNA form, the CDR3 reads TGTGCCAGCAGCTTAGGGGGAAGTAGGGCATACGAGCAGTACTTC.

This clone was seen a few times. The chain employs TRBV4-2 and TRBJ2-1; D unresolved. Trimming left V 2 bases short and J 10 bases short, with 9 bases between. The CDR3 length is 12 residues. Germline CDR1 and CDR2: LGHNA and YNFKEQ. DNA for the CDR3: TGTGCCAGCAGCCAATTGTCCGAGGAGCAGTTCTTC. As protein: CASSQLSEEQFF.

The CDR3 here is CASSWGPLDDYGYTF. The CDR3 nucleotides are TGTGCCAGCAGCTGGGGACCTCTGGACGACTATGGCTACACCTTC. This chain uses TRBV7-4 with TRBJ1-2; maybe TRBD1 (5 bases). This CDR3 comprises 15 residues. CDR1 SGHVT and CDR2 SQSDAQ come from the germline V gene. V gave up 4 bases and J gave up 3 bases, with 15 bases separating them.

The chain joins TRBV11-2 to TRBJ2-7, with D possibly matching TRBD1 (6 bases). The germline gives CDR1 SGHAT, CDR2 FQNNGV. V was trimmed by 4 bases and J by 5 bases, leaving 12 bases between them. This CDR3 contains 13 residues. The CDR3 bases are TGTGCCAGCAGCTCAAATAACAGGGACGAGCAGTACTTC. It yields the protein CASSSNNRDEQYF.

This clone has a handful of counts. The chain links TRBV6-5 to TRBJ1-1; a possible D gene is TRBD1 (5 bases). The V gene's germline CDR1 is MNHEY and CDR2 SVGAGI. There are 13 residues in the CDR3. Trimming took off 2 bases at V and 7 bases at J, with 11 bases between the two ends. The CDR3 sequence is CASSYERGFEAFF. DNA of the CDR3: TGTGCCAGCAGTTACGAGCGGGGGTTTGAAGCTTTCTTT.

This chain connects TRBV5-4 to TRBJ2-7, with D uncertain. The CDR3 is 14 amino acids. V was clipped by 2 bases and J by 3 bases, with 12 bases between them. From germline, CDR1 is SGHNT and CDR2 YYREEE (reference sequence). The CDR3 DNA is TGTGCCAGCAGCTTTCGTGGCAAAAACTACGAGCAGTACTTC. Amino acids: CASSFRGKNYEQYF.

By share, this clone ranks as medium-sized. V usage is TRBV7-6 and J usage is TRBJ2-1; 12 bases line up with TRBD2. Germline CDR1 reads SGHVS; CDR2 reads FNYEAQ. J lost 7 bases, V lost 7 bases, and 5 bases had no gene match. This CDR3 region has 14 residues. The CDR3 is CASTPGTSGNEQFF. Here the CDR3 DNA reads TGTGCCAGCACCCCCGGGACTAGCGGGAATGAGCAGTTCTTC.

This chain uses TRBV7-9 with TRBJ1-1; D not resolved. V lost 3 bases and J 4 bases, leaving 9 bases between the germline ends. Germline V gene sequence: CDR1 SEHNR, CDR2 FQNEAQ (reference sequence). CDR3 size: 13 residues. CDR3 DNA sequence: TGTGCCAGCAGCTTTGCGGAAGGCACTGAAGCTTTCTTT. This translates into CASSFAEGTEAFF.

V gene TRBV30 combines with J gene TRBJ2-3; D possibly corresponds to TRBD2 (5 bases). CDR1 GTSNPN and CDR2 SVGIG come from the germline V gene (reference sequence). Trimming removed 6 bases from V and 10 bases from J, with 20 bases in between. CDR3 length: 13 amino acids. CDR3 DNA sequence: TGTGCCTGTTCCGACTTAGTGGGAGAGGCGCAGTATTTT. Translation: CACSDLVGEAQYF.

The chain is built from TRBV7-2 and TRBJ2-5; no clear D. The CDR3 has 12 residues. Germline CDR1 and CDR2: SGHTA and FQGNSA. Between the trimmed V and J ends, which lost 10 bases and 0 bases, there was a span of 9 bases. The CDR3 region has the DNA TGTGCCATAGAAGGGTACCAAGAGACCCAGTACTTC. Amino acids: CAIEGYQETQYF.

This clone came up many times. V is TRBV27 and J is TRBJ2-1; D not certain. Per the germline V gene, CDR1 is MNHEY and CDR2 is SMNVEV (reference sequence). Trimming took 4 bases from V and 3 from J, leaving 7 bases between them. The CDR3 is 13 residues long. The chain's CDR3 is CASSYLGYNEQFF. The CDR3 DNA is TGTGCCAGCAGTTATCTAGGCTACAATGAGCAGTTCTTC.

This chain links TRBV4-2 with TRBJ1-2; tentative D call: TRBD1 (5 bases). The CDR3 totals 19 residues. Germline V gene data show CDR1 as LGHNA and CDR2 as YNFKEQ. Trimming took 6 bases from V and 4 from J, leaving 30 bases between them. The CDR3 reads CASSPLSGGATIGGYGYTF. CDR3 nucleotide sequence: TGTGCCAGCAGTCCTCTGTCAGGAGGGGCCACGATCGGGGGCTATGGCTACACCTTC.

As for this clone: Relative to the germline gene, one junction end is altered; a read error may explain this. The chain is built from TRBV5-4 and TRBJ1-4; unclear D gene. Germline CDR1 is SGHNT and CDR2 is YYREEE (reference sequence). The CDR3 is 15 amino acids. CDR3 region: CASSQDRSVNEKLFF. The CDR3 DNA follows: TGCGCCAGCAGCCAAGATCGTTCCGTAAATGAAAAACTGTTTTTT. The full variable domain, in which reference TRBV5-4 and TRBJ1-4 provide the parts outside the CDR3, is ETGVTQSPTHLIKTRGQQVTLRCSSQSGHNTVSWYQQALGQGPQFIFQYYREEENGRGNFPPRFSGLQFPNYSSELNVNALELDDSALYLCASSQDRSVNEKLFFGSGTQLSVL.

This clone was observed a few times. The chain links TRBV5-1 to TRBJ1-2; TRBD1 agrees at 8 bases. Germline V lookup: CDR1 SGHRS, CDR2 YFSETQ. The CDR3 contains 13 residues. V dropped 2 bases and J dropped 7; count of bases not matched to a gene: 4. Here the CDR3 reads CASSFGQGSGYTF. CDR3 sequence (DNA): TGCGCCAGCAGCTTCGGACAGGGAAGTGGCTACACCTTC.

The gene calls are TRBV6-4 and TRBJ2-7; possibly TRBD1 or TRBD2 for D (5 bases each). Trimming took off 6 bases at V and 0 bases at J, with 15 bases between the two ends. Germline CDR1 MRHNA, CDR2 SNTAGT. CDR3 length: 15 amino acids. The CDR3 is CASSQAGTYSYEQYF. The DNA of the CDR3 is TGTGCCAGCAGCCAAGCCGGGACGTACTCCTACGAGCAGTACTTC.

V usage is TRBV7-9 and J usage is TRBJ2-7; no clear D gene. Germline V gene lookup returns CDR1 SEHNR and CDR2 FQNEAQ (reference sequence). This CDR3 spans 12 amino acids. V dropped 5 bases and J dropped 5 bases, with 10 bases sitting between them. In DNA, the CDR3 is TGTGCCAGCAGCAAGGGAACAGACGAGCAGTACTTC. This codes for CASSKGTDEQYF.

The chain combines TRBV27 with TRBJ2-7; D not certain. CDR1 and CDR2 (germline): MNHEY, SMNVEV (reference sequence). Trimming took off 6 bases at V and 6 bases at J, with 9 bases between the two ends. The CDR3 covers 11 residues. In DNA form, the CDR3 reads TGTGCCAGCAGCTTTGGTGGCGAGCAGTACTTC. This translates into CASSFGGEQYF.

CDR3 amino acids: CASSQSAGLASEQYF. The DNA for the CDR3 is TGTGCCAGCAGCCAAAGTGCGGGACTAGCGTCCGAGCAGTACTTC. This chain connects TRBV14 to TRBJ2-7; TRBD2 aligns across 10 bases. CDR1 is SGHDN, CDR2 FVKESK, per germline. The trim removed 2 bases at V and 6 bases at J, leaving 7 bases unmatched. This CDR3 comprises 15 residues.